This T cell receptor beta chain was identified during a study of blood T cell repertoires in COVID-19 (dated by TCRdb to 2020 to 2021). Regarding the complete study: Samples covering the acute and convalescent phases of COVID-19 were provided by collaborators in the United States, Italy and Spain. The samples were drawn from two sources: the first 160 participants of the ongoing ImmuneRACE study, and approximately 1,300 subjects contributed by 6 global collaborators. The material from the prospective study consisted of cDNA or gDNA derived from T cells, B-cell-depleted T cells, or PBMCs. A de-identified subject ID, COVID-19 status, age in years and sex were almost always included in the sample metadata. HLA class I and class II types, where available, came from metadata supplied by the sample provider rather than from assay-based typing. The dataset comprised deeply sampled blood TCRbeta repertoires from subjects exposed to, actively infected with, or recovered from COVID-19. The repertoires were released in a freely available public database meant as a resource for research on the immune response to SARS-CoV-2.

The CDR3 measures 13 amino acids from cysteine to phenylalanine. CDR3 DNA only is kept here, 39 bases in frame from base 1. Cut back by 9 bases and 8 bases, the V and J ends lie 17 bases apart. In the germline V gene, CDR1 corresponds to SGHTA and CDR2 to FQGTGA. TCRbeta CDR3 regions were amplified from genomic DNA by means of the immunoSEQ Assay, a bias-controlled multiplex PCR. Under the source paper's analysis protocol: Within the assay, amplification of reference gene primers was used to estimate how many nucleated cells each sample contained. To quantify the absolute abundance of each unique TCRbeta CDR3 rearrangement, sequence reads were collapsed and filtered. Productive Simpson clonality was computed per sample as the square root of Simpson's diversity index over productive rearrangements. Sourced from immuneACCESS, this table was stored by TCRdb with only in-frame sequences that have V and J called. A share of the clones is absent; for the studies checked, an unresolved V gene accounts for under half, and the remainder has no known explanation. V, J and clone size were drawn from that table, and D and trimming were deduced from the DNA. The sample profile shows 190,000 or so clones; 87% of them were found once. Of the sample, 10% falls within the top ten clones.

Participants in the prospective study were enrolled through a virtual design, were aged roughly 18 to 100 years, and lived in roughly 25 United States geographic areas. In the prospective study, participants were assigned to cohorts based on the clinical history participants reported in a screening survey and a study questionnaire. In the prospective study, mobile phlebotomists collected whole blood, serum and a nasopharyngeal or oropharyngeal swab from each participant. Over an approximately 2-month period, participants in the prospective study had the option of providing additional blood draws and questionnaires. Blood samples from the prospective study were shipped frozen or at room temperature prior to DNA extraction. A single count supports this clone. There is no known antigen for this receptor. Base qualities are not at hand, and no much larger clone is one base apart. What the research found in general, with its limitations: Clinical and demographic metadata were provided uncurated, with the amount varying by source and participant.

The clonotype originates from a man between 18 and 35 years old with acute COVID-19. Sequenced sample: PBMCs or T cells enriched from blood (not recorded which). The sequence links TRBV7-3 to TRBJ2-1; confidence is insufficient to name the D gene. Here is the DNA: TGTGCCAGTTCGGCGGTAGCAAAGGATGAGCAGTTCTTC. It encodes CASSAVAKDEQFF. Where the CDR3 stops, the reference TRBV7-3 and TRBJ2-1 genes take over; the full variable domain is GAGVSQTPSNKVTEKGKYVELRCDPISGHTALYWYRQSLGQGPEFLIYFQGTGAADDSGLPNDRFFAVRPEGSVSTLKIQRTERGDSAVYLCASSAVAKDEQFFGPGTRLTVL.